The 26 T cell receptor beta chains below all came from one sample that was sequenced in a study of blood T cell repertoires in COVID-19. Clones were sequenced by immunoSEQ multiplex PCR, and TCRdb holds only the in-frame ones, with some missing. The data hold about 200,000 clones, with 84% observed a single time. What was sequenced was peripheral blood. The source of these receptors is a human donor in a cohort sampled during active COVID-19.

CDR3 amino acids: CASSTGARPLHF. The CDR3 DNA sequence: TGTGCCAGCAGTACAGGCGCTAGGCCCCTCCACTTT. This chain connects TRBV25-1 to TRBJ1-6; TRBD1 is a possible D gene (5 bases). The CDR3 runs to 12 residues. The germline gives CDR1 MGHDK, CDR2 SYGVNS. The germline V and J ends were trimmed by 5 bases and 13 bases, with 12 bases remaining between them.

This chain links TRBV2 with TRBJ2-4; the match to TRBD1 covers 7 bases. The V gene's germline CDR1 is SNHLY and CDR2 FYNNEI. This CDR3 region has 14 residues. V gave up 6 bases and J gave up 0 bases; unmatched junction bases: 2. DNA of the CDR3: TGTGCCAGCAGGGACAGGCAAGCCAAAAACATTCAGTACTTC. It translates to CASRDRQAKNIQYF.

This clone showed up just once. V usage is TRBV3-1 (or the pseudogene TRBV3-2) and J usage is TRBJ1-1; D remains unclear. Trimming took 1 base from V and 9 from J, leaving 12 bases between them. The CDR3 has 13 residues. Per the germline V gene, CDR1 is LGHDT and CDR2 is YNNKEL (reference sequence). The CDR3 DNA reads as TGTGCCAGCAGCCAAGGGGCGAACACCCAAGCTTTCTTT. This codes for CASSQGANTQAFF.

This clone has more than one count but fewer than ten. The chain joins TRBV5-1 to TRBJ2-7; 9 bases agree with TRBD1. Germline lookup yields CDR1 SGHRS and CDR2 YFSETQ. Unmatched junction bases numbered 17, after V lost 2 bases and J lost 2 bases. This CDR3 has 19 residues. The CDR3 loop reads CASSFRGQGFLGITYEQYF. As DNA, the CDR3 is TGCGCCAGCAGCTTTAGGGGACAGGGATTCTTAGGGATCACCTACGAGCAGTACTTC.

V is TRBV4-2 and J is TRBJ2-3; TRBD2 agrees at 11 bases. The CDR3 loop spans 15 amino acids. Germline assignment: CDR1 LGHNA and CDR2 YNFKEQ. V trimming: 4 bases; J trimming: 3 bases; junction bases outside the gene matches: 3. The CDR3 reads CASSLGTSGTDTQYF. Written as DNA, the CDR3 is TGTGCCAGCAGCCTCGGGACTAGCGGAACAGATACGCAGTATTTT.

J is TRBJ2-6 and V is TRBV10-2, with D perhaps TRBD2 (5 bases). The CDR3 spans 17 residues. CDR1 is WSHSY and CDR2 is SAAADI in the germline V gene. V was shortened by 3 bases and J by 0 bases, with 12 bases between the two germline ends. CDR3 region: CASSDRTGISGANVLTF. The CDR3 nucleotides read TGCGCCAGCAGTGATAGGACTGGCATCTCTGGGGCCAACGTCCTGACTTTC.

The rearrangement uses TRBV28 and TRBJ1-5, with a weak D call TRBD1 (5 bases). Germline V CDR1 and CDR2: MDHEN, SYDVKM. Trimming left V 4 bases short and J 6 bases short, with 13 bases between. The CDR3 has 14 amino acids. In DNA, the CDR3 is TGTGCCAGCAGTTCCCCGGCGGGGCCTCAGCCCCAGCATTTT. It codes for CASSSPAGPQPQHF.

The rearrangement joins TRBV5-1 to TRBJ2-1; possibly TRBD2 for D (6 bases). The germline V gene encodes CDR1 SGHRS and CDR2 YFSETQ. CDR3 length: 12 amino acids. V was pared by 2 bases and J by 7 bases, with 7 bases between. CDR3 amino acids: CASSFRGNEQFF. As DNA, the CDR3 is TGCGCCAGCAGCTTCCGGGGGAATGAGCAGTTCTTC.

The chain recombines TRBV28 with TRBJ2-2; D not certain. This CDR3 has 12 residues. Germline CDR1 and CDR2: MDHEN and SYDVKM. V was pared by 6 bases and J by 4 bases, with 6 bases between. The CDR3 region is CASRYTTGELFF. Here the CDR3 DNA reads TGTGCCAGCAGATACACCACCGGGGAGCTGTTTTTT.

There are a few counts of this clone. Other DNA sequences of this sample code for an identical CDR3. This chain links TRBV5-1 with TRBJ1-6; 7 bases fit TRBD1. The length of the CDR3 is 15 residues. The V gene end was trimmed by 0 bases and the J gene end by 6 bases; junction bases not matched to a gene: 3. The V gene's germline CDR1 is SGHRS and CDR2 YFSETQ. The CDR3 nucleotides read TGCGCCAGCAGCTTGGTGACAGGGCCTAATTCACCCCTCCACTTT. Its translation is CASSLVTGPNSPLHF.

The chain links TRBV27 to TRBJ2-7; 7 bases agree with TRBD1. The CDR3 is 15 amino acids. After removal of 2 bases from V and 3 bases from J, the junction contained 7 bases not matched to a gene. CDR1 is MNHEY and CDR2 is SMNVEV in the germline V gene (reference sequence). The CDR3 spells CASSLGKGQYYEQYF. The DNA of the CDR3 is TGTGCCAGCAGTTTAGGGAAGGGACAGTACTACGAGCAGTACTTC.

The CDR3: CASRRGLAGVYEQYF. The CDR3, as DNA: TGTGCCAGTAGGCGGGGACTAGCGGGAGTTTACGAGCAGTACTTC. This chain uses TRBV19 with TRBJ2-7; 14 positions match TRBD2. The germline CDR1 and CDR2 sequences are LNHDA and SQIVND (reference sequence). The V gene end was trimmed by 6 bases and the J gene end by 4 bases; junction bases not matched to a gene: 5. The CDR3 has 15 residues.

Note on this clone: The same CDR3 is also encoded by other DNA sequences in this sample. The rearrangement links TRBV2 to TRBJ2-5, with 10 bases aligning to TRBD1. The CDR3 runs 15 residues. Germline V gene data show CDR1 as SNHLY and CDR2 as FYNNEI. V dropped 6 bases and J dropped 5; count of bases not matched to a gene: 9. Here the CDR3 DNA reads TGTGCCAGCAGGGTACGACAGGGGGCTCGGGAGACCCAGTACTTC. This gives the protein CASRVRQGARETQYF.

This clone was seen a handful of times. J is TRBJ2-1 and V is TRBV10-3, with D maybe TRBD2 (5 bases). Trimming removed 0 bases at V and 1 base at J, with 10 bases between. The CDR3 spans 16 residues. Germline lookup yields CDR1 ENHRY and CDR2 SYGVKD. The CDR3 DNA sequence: TGTGCCATCAGTGAGTCGAGGGCGAAATCCTACAATGAGCAGTTCTTC. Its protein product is CAISESRAKSYNEQFF.

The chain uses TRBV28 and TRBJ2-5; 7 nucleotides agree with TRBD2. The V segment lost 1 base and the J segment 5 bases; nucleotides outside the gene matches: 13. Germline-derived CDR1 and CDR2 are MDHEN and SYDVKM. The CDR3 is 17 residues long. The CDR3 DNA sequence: TGTGCCAGCAGTTTATTGGGATGGGAGGGGATCTGGGAGACCCAGTACTTC. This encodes CASSLLGWEGIWETQYF.

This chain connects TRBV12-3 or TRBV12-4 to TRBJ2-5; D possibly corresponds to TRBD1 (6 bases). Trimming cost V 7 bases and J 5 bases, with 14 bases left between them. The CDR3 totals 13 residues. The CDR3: CASTETGFETQYF. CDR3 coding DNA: TGTGCCAGCACCGAAACAGGGTTCGAGACCCAGTACTTC.

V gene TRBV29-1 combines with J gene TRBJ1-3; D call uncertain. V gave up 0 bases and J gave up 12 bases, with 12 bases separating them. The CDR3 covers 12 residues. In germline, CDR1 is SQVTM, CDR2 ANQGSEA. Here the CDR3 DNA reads TGCAGCGTTGAAGATGGAGGGTCTGGCATATATTTT. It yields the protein CSVEDGGSGIYF.

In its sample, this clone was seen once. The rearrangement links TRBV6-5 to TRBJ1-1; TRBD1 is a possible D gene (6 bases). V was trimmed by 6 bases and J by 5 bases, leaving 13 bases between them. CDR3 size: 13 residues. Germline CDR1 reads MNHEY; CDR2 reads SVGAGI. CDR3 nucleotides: TGTGCCAGCAGCCCAGGGGTAAAAACTGAAGCTTTCTTT. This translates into CASSPGVKTEAFF.

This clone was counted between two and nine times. The DNA of the CDR3 is TGTGCCAGCAGCCAACTCAGACTAGCGGTGCACAATGAGCAGTTCTTC. Protein: CASSQLRLAVHNEQFF. The chain employs TRBV3-1 (or the pseudogene TRBV3-2) and TRBJ2-1; TRBD2 matches at 9 bases. V was pared by 2 bases and J by 5 bases, with 7 bases of the junction left unmatched. CDR1 is LGHDT and CDR2 is YNNKEL in the germline V gene (reference sequence). The CDR3 extends over 16 amino acids.

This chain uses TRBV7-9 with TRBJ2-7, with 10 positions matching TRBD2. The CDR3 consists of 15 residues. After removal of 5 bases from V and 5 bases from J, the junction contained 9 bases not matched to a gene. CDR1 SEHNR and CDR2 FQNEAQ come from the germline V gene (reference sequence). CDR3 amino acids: CASSTPTSGLNEQYF. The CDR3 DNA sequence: TGTGCCAGCAGCACCCCGACTAGCGGGCTCAACGAGCAGTACTTC.

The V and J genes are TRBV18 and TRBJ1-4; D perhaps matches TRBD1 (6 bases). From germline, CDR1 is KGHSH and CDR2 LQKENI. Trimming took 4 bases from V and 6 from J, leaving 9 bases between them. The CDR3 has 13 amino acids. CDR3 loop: CASSRQADEKLFF. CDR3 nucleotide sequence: TGTGCCAGCTCACGACAGGCAGATGAAAAACTGTTTTTT.

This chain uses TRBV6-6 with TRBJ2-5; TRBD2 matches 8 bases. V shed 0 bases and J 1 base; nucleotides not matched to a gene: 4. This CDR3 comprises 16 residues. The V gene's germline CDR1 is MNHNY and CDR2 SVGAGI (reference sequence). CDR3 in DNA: TGTGCCAGCAGTTACTCGGAACTAGCGGCCCAAGAGACCCAGTACTTC. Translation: CASSYSELAAQETQYF.

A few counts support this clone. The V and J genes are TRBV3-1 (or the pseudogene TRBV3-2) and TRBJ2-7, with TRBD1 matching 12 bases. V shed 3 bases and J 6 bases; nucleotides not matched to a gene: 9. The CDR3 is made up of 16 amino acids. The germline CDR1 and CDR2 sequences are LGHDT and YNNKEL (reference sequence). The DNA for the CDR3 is TGTGCCAGCAGCCATCGGGGACAGGGGGCTTTCGGCGAGCAGTACTTC. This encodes CASSHRGQGAFGEQYF.

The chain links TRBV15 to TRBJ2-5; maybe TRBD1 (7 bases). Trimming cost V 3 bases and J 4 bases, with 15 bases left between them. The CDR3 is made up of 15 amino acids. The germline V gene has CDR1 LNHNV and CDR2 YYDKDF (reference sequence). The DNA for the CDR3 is TGTGCCACCAGCAGGGAGGGGGCGCCGGGAGAGACCCAGTACTTC. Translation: CATSREGAPGETQYF.

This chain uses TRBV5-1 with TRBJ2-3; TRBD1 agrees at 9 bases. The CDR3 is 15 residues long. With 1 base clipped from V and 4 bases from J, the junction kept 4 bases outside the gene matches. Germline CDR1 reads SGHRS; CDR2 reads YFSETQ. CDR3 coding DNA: TGCGCCAGCAGCTTGCCACAGGGGGCTTCAGATACGCAGTATTTT. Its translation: CASSLPQGASDTQYF.

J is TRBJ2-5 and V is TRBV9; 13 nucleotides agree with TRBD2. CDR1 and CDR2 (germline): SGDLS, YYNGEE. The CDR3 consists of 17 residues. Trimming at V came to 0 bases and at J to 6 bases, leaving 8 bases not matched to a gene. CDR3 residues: CASSVARGLAGIKTQYF. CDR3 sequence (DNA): TGTGCCAGCAGCGTAGCCCGGGGACTAGCGGGAATAAAGACCCAGTACTTC. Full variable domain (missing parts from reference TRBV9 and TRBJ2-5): DSGVTQTPKHLITATGQRVTLRCSPRSGDLSVYWYQQSLDQGLQFLIQYYNGEERAKGNILERFSAQQFPDLHSELNLSSLELGDSALYFCASSVARGLAGIKTQYFGPGTRLLVL.